The 22 T cell receptor beta chains listed next were all sequenced from one sample in a study of graft-versus-host responses after intestinal transplantation. Antigen specificity for these receptors is unknown. Profiling relied on immunoSEQ multiplex PCR, and the TCRdb table lists in-frame clones only, not all of them. The sample carries 100,000 to 130,000 clones, about nine tenths recorded once. The material sequenced was unstimulated CD4+ T cells sorted from spleen or lymph node cells, taken before transplant. These receptors were collected from a human donor who was the organ donor for an intestinal transplant.

The chain uses TRBV6-1 and TRBJ1-4; 7 bases are a match to TRBD1. Germline V gives CDR1 MNHNS, CDR2 SASEGT. J gave up 10 bases and V 3 bases, and 5 bases lay outside the gene matches. The CDR3 has 13 residues. In DNA, the CDR3 is TGTGCCAGCAGTGATGACAGGGCGGGAAAACTGTTTTTT. This encodes CASSDDRAGKLFF.

This chain uses TRBV5-6 with TRBJ2-2; TRBD1 matches 7 bases. Unmatched junction bases numbered 3, after V lost 1 base and J lost 0 bases. Germline assignment: CDR1 SGHDT and CDR2 YYEEEE. This CDR3 is 16 amino acids long. CDR3 DNA sequence: TGTGCCAGCAGCTTGTTTCAGGGGGCGAACACCGGGGAGCTGTTTTTT. It is translated as CASSLFQGANTGELFF.

The chain combines TRBV6-1 with TRBJ1-5; D is uncertain. The germline V gene encodes CDR1 MNHNS and CDR2 SASEGT. V dropped 8 bases and J dropped 0 bases, with 14 bases sitting between them. This CDR3 comprises 15 residues. The CDR3: CASGPSGHSNQPQHF. The CDR3 coding sequence is TGTGCCAGCGGTCCTTCAGGCCATAGCAATCAGCCCCAGCATTTT.

This chain connects TRBV9 to TRBJ2-7; D is possibly TRBD2 (6 bases). Germline CDR1 reads SGDLS; CDR2 reads YYNGEE. This CDR3 is built from 15 residues. The V gene lost 3 bases and the J gene lost 1 base, with 14 bases spanning the gap. The CDR3 here is CASSARLGPSYEQYF. CDR3 nucleotide sequence: TGTGCCAGCAGCGCTCGACTAGGGCCTTCCTACGAGCAGTACTTC.

The chain employs TRBV9 and TRBJ1-1; possibly TRBD1 for D (5 bases). The CDR3 is 14 amino acids. V lost 2 bases to trimming and J lost 0 bases, with 8 bases between them. Germline assignment: CDR1 SGDLS and CDR2 YYNGEE. CDR3 sequence reads: CASSVGRLNTEAFF. The CDR3 nucleotides are TGTGCCAGCAGCGTGGGACGGTTGAACACTGAAGCTTTCTTT.

The chain has TRBV18 and TRBJ1-1, with TRBD1 as a possible D gene (5 bases). Trimming left V 3 bases short and J 4 bases short, with 9 bases between. Germline CDR1 KGHSH, CDR2 LQKENI. This CDR3 is 13 amino acids long. The CDR3 spells CASSPGTSTEAFF. CDR3 DNA sequence: TGTGCCAGCTCACCGGGGACCAGCACTGAAGCTTTCTTT.

This chain connects TRBV6-1 to TRBJ2-7; D gene unclear. V dropped 7 bases and J dropped 4 bases, with 8 bases sitting between them. Germline values: CDR1 MNHNS, CDR2 SASEGT. This CDR3 has 11 amino acids. CDR3 in amino acids: CASIRGYEQYF. CDR3 DNA sequence: TGTGCCAGCATTCGTGGTTACGAGCAGTACTTC.

The rearrangement uses TRBV7-5 and TRBJ2-1; the table's D call, TRBD1, was not checked against the DNA. TRBV7-5 is assigned pseudogene status. This CDR3 spans 17 amino acids. The CDR3 DNA follows: TGTGTCAGAAGCTTAAAGAGGGGACAGTCATTCTACAATGAGCAGTTCTTC. Translation gives CVRSLKRGQSFYNEQFF.

J is TRBJ1-1 and V is TRBV6-4, with a weak D call TRBD1 (5 bases). The CDR3 is 13 amino acids. V was pared by 2 bases and J by 3 bases, with 7 bases between. Germline V CDR1 and CDR2: MRHNA, SNTAGT. CDR3 DNA: TGTGCCAGCAGTGACAGGGGAGACACTGAAGCTTTCTTT. Its translation is CASSDRGDTEAFF.

On this clone: In the same sample, other DNA sequences code for this CDR3. V usage is TRBV4-1 and J usage is TRBJ2-6, with D perhaps TRBD2 (5 bases). CDR3 length equals 15 residues. In germline, CDR1 is MGHRA, CDR2 YSYEKL. V was pared by 2 bases and J by 4 bases, with 9 bases between. The CDR3 loop is CASSQLAGGANVLTF. CDR3 DNA: TGCGCCAGCAGCCAACTAGCAGGAGGGGCCAACGTCCTGACTTTC.

V usage is TRBV18 and J usage is TRBJ1-1; D gene uncertain. This CDR3 has 14 amino acids. Germline loops: CDR1 KGHSH, CDR2 LQKENI. The V end lost 6 bases, the J end lost 3 bases, and 14 bases lay between the germline ends. The CDR3 DNA reads TGTGCCAGCTCCTCCGGGTCTGGGGACACTGAAGCTTTCTTT. Its protein is CASSSGSGDTEAFF.

This clone is labeled medium-sized. The chain combines TRBV19 with TRBJ2-7, with D hard to call. CDR1 is LNHDA and CDR2 is SQIVND in the germline V gene (reference sequence). Trimming left V 5 bases short and J 6 bases short, with 17 bases between. The length of the CDR3 is 14 residues. The CDR3 region is CASSARRVTGEQYF. The DNA for the CDR3 is TGTGCCAGTAGTGCCCGACGGGTCACCGGCGAGCAGTACTTC.

The genes are TRBV18 and TRBJ2-3; TRBD2 aligns across 9 bases. The CDR3 totals 15 residues. J gave up 5 bases and V 2 bases, and 5 bases lay outside the gene matches. Germline V CDR1 and CDR2: KGHSH, LQKENI. The CDR3, as DNA: TGTGCCAGCTCACCAAGATTAGCGGGGGTAGATACGCAGTATTTT. Encoded protein: CASSPRLAGVDTQYF.

This CDR3 is CATWWEGSYEQYF. CDR3 nucleotides: TGTGCCACCTGGTGGGAAGGGAGCTACGAGCAGTACTTC. This chain links TRBV10-3 with TRBJ2-7, with a weak D call TRBD2 (5 bases). The V gene lost 10 bases and the J gene lost 3 bases, with 16 bases spanning the gap. The CDR3 contains 13 residues. Looked up from germline, CDR1 is ENHRY and CDR2 is SYGVKD.

J is TRBJ1-5 and V is TRBV6-5, with D tentatively TRBD1 (6 bases). Trimming removed 8 bases from V and 4 bases from J, with 15 bases in between. The CDR3 covers 14 residues. Germline CDR1 reads MNHEY; CDR2 reads SVGAGI. CDR3 bases: TGTGCCAGCTGTCCCAGGGGCGTGAATCAGCCCCAGCATTTT. It encodes CASCPRGVNQPQHF.

The chain links TRBV4-2 to TRBJ1-5; D gene uncertain. The V end lost 4 bases, the J end lost 0 bases, and 10 bases lay between the germline ends. This CDR3 has 15 residues. Germline V gene sequence: CDR1 LGHNA, CDR2 YNFKEQ. The CDR3 loop reads CASSLLDTSNQPQHF. The CDR3 nucleotides are TGTGCCAGCAGCCTACTTGACACTAGCAATCAGCCCCAGCATTTT.

The J gene is TRBJ1-4, the V gene TRBV2; D not resolved. Germline CDR1 SNHLY, CDR2 FYNNEI. The CDR3 totals 15 residues. The germline V and J ends were trimmed by 6 bases and 6 bases, with 17 bases remaining between them. CDR3 region: CASSRRTPEYEKLFF. The CDR3 DNA reads TGTGCCAGCAGCAGGAGGACCCCGGAGTATGAAAAACTGTTTTTT.

The gene calls are TRBV30 and TRBJ2-5; 10 nucleotides match TRBD2. The germline V gene has CDR1 GTSNPN and CDR2 SVGIG (reference sequence). V lost 2 bases to trimming and J lost 0 bases; unmatched junction nucleotides: 3. The CDR3 has 15 residues. Here the CDR3 DNA reads TGTGCCTGGAGTAGACTAGCGGGCAACCAAGAGACCCAGTACTTC. The encoded protein is CAWSRLAGNQETQYF.

The chain carries TRBV6-1 and TRBJ2-5; 11 nucleotides line up with TRBD1. The DNA end is more similar to TRBJ2-7, so the J call may be wrong. CDR3 length: 15 residues. CDR1 and CDR2 (germline): MNHNS, SASEGT. The CDR3 sequence: CASRDGQGAAYEQYF. CDR3 bases: TGTGCCAGCAGGGATGGACAGGGGGCGGCCTACGAGCAGTACTTC.

V is TRBV5-1 and J is TRBJ2-2; TRBD2 might be the D (5 bases). Germline CDR1 and CDR2: SGHRS and YFSETQ. The CDR3 contains 15 residues. V was clipped by 5 bases and J by 0 bases, with 11 bases between them. DNA for the CDR3: TGCGCCAGCAGGAGGGCGGAAACGAACACCGGGGAGCTGTTTTTT. Translating it yields CASRRAETNTGELFF.

The chain employs TRBV6-1 and TRBJ2-3; TRBD1 is a possible D gene (6 bases). The CDR3 is made up of 14 amino acids. The germline V gene has CDR1 MNHNS and CDR2 SASEGT. V lost 6 bases and J lost 1, with 11 bases in between. The CDR3 reads CASRQDRGTDTQYF. The DNA of the CDR3 is TGTGCCAGCAGGCAGGACAGAGGCACAGATACGCAGTATTTT.

The chain uses TRBV12-5 and TRBJ2-3; TRBD1 might be the D (5 bases). The CDR3 contains 14 residues. Germline V gene data show CDR1 as LGHNT and CDR2 as FRNRAP. Trimming shortened V by 7 bases and J by 0 bases, and 11 bases separated the two germline ends. DNA for the CDR3: TGTGCTAGTGTTCAGGGCAGAAGCACAGATACGCAGTATTTT. Its protein is CASVQGRSTDTQYF. The variable domain in full, with the rest retrieved from reference TRBV12-5 and TRBJ2-3, is DARVTQTPRHKVTEMGQEVTMRCQPILGHNTVFWYRQTMMQGLELLAYFRNRAPLDDSGMPKDRFSAEMPDATLATLKIQPSEPRDSAVYFCASVQGRSTDTQYFGPGTRLTVL.